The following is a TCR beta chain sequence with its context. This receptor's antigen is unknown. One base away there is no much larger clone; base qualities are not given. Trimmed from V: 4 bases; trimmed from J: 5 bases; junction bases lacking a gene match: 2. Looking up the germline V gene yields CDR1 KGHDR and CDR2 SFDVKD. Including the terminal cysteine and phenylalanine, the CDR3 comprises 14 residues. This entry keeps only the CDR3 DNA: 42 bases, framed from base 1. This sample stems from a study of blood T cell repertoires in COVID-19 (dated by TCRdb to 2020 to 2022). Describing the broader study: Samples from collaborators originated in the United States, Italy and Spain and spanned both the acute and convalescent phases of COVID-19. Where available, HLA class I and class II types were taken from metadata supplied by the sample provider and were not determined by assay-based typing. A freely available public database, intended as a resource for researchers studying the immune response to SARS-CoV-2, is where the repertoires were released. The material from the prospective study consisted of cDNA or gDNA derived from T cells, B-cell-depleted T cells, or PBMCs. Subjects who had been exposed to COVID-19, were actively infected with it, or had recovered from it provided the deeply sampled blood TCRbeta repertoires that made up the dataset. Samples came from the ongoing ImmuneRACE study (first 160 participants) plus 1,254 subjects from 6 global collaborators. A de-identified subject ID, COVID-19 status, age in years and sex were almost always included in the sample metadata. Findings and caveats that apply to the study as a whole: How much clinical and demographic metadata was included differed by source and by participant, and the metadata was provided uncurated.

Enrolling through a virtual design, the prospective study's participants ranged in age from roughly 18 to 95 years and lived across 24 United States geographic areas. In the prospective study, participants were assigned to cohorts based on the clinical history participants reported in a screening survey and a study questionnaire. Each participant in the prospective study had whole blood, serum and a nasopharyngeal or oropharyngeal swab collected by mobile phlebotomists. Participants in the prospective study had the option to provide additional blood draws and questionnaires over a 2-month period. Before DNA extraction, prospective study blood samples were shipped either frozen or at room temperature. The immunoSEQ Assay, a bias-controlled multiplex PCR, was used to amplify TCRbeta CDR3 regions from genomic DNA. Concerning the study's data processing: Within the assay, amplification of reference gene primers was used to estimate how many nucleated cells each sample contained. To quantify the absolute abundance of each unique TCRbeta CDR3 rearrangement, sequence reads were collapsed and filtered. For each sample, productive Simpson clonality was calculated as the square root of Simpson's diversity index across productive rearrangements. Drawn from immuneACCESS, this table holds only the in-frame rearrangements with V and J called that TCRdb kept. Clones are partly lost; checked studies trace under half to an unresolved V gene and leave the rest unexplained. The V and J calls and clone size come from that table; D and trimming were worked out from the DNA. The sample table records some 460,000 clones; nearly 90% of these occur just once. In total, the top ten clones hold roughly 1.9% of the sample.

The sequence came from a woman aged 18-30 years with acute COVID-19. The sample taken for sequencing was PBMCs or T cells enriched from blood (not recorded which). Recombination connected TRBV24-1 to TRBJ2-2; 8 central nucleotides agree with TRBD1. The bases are TGTGCCACCAGTGACAGGGGGCGAACCGGGGAGCTGTTTTTT. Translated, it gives CATSDRGRTGELFF.